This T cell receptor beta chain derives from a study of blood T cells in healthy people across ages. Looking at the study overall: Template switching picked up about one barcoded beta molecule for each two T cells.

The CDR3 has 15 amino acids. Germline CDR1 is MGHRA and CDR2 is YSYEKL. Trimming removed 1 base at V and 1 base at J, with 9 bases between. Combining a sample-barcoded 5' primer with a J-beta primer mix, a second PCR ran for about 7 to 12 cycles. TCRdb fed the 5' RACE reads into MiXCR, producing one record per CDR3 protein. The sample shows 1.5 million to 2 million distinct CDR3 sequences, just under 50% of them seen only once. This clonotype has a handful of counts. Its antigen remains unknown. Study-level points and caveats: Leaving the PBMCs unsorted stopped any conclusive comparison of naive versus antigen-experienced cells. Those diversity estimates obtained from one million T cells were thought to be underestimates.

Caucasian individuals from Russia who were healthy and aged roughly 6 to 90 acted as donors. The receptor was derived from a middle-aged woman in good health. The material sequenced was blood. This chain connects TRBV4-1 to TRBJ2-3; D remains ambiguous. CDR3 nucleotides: TGCGCCAGCAGCCAAGGGGTACTCGGCACAGATACGCAGTATTTT. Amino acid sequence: CASSQGVLGTDTQYF.